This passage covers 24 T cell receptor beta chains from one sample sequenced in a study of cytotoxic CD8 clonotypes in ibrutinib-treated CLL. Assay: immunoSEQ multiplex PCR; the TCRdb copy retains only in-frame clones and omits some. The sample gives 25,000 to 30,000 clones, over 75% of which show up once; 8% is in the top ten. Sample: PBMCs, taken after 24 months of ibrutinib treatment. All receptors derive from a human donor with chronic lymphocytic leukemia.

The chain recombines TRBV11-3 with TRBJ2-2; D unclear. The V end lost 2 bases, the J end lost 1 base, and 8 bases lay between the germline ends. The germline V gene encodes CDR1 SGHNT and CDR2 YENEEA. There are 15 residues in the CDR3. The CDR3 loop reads CASSLKHLNTGELFF. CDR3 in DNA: TGTGCCAGCAGCTTAAAACATCTGAACACCGGGGAGCTGTTTTTT. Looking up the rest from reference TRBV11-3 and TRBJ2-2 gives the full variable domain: EAGVVQSPRYKIIEKKQPVAFWCNPISGHNTLYWYLQNLGQGPELLIRYENEEAVDDSQLPKDRFSAERLKGVDSTLKIQPAELGDSAVYLCASSLKHLNTGELFFGEGSRLTVL.

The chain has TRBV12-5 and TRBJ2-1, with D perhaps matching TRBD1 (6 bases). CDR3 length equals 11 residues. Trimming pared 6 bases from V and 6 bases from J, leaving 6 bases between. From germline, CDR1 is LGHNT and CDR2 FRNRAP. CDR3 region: CASGQGNEQFF. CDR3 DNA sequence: TGTGCTAGTGGACAGGGCAATGAGCAGTTCTTC.

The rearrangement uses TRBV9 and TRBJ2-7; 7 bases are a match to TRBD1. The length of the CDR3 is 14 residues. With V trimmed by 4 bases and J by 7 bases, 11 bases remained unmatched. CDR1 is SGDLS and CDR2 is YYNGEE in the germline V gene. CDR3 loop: CASSPGQTVREQYF. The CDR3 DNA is TGTGCCAGCAGCCCGGGACAGACTGTGAGGGAGCAGTACTTC.

The CDR3 reads CASSSSPNQPQHF. The DNA of the CDR3 is TGTGCCAGCAGCTCCTCACCCAATCAGCCCCAGCATTTT. This chain connects TRBV7-9 to TRBJ1-5; no definite D call. The ends were cut back, 4 bases at V and 3 bases at J, with 7 bases in the middle. The CDR3 runs to 13 residues. Germline values: CDR1 SEHNR, CDR2 FQNEAQ (reference sequence).

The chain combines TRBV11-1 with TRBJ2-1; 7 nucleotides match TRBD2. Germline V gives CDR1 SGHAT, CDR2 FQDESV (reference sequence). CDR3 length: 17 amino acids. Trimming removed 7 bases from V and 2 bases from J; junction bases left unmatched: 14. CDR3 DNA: TGTGCCAGCACCCACTTGCGGGGGTCGATCCCCTACAATGAGCAGTTCTTC. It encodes CASTHLRGSIPYNEQFF. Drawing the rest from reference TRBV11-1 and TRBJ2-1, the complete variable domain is EAEVAQSPRYKITEKSQAVAFWCDPISGHATLYWYRQILGQGPELLVQFQDESVVDDSQLPKDRFSAERLKGVDSTLKIQPAELGDSAMYLCASTHLRGSIPYNEQFFGPGTRLTVL.

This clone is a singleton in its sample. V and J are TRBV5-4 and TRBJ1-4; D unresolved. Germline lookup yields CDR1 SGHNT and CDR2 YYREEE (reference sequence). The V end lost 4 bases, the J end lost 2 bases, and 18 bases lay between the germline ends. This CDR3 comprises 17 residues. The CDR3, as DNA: TGTGCCAGCAGCGCCGAACCGTCAACTTCTACTAATGAAAAACTGTTTTTT. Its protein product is CASSAEPSTSTNEKLFF.

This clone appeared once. The CDR3 here is CASSVGDGSEKLFF. Written as DNA, the CDR3 is TGTGCCAGCAGCGTTGGGGATGGAAGTGAAAAACTGTTTTTT. The J gene is TRBJ1-4, the V gene TRBV9, with unresolved D. The CDR3 runs to 14 residues. V was pared by 2 bases and J by 7 bases, with 12 bases between. Germline V lookup: CDR1 SGDLS, CDR2 YYNGEE. Full variable domain (remainder filled in from reference TRBV9 and TRBJ1-4): DSGVTQTPKHLITATGQRVTLRCSPRSGDLSVYWYQQSLDQGLQFLIQYYNGEERAKGNILERFSAQQFPDLHSELNLSSLELGDSALYFCASSVGDGSEKLFFGSGTQLSVL.

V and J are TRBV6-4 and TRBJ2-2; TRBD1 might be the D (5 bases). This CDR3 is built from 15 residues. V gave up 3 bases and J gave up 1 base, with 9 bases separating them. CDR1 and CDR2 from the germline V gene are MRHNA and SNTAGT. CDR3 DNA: TGTGCCAGCAGTGAGGGCAGGGTGAACACCGGGGAGCTGTTTTTT. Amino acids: CASSEGRVNTGELFF.

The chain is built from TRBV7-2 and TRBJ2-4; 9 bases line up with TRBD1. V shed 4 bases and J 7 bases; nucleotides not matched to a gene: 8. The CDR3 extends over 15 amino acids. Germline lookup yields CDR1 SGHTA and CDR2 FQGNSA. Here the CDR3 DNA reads TGTGCCAGCAGCTCACCCGGGACAGGGCTTAACATTCAGTACTTC. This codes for CASSSPGTGLNIQYF.

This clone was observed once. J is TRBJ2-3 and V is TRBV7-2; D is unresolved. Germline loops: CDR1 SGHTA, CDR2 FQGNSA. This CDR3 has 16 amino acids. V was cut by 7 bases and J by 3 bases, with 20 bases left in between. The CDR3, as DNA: TGTGCCAGCACCCCCCGGCTAGGGAAGGGAACAGATACGCAGTATTTT. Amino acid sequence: CASTPRLGKGTDTQYF.

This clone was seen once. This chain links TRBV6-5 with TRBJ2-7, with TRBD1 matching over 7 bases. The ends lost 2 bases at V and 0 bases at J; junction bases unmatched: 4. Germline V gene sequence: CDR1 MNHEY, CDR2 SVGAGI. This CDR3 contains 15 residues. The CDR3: CASSYGQGVSYEQYF. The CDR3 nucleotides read TGTGCCAGCAGTTACGGGCAGGGGGTCTCCTACGAGCAGTACTTC.

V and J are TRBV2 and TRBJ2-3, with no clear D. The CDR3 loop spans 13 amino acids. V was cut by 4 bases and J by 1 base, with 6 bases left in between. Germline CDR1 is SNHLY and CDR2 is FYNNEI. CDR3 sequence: CASSVQGTDTQYF. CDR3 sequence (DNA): TGTGCCAGCAGTGTTCAGGGCACAGATACGCAGTATTTT.

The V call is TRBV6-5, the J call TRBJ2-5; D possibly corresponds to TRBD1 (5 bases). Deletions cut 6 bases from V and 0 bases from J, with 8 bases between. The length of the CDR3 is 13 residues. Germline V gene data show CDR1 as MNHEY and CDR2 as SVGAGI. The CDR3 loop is CASRTVYQETQYF. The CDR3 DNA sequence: TGTGCCAGCAGGACAGTTTACCAAGAGACCCAGTACTTC.

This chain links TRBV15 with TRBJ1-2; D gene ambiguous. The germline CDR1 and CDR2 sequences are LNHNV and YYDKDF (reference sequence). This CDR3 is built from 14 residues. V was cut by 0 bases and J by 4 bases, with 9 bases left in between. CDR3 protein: CATSRDGGPYGYTF. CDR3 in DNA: TGTGCCACCAGCAGAGATGGCGGCCCCTATGGCTACACCTTC.

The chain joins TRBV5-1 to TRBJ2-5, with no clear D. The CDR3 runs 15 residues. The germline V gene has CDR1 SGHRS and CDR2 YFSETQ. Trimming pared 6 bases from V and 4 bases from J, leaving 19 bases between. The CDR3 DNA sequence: TGCGCCAGCACCCAAACGGCAGCCTTCGGAGAGACCCAGTACTTC. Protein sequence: CASTQTAAFGETQYF.

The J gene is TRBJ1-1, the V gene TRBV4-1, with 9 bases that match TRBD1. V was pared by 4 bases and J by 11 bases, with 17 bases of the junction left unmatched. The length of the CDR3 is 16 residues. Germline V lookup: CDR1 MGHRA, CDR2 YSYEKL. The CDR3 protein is CASSRSRTGEVVGAFF. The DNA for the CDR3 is TGCGCCAGCAGCCGTTCTCGGACAGGGGAGGTTGTTGGGGCTTTCTTT.

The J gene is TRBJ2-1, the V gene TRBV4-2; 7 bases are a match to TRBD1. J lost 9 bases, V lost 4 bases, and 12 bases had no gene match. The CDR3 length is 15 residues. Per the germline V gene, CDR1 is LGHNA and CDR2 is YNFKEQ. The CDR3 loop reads CASSPSLQGVGEQFF. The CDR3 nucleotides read TGTGCCAGCAGCCCATCCCTCCAGGGGGTGGGTGAGCAGTTCTTC.

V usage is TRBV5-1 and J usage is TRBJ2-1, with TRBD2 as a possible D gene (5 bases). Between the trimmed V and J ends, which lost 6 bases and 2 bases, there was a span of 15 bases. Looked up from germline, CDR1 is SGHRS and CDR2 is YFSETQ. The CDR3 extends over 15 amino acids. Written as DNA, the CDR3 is TGCGCCAGCACCCTGGTGAGGGCGGCCTACAATGAGCAGTTCTTC. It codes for CASTLVRAAYNEQFF.

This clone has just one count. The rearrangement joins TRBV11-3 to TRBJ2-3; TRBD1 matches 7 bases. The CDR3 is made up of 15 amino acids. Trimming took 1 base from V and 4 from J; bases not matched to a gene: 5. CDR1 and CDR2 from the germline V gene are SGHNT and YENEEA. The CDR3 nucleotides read TGTGCCAGCAGCTTAGGATCGACAGGGTCAGATACGCAGTATTTT. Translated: CASSLGSTGSDTQYF.

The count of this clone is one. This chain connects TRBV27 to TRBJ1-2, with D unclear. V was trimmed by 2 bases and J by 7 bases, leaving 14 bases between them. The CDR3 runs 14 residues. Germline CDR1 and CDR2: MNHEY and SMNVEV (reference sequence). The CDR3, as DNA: TGTGCCAGCAGTTTACGTTCCGACCTCATTGGCTACACCTTC. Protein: CASSLRSDLIGYTF.

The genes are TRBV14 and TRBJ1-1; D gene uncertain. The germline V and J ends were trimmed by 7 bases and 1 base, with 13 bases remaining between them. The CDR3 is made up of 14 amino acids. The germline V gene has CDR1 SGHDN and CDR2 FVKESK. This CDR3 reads CASNEISANTEAFF. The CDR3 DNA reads TGTGCCAGCAACGAAATTTCAGCGAACACTGAAGCTTTCTTT.

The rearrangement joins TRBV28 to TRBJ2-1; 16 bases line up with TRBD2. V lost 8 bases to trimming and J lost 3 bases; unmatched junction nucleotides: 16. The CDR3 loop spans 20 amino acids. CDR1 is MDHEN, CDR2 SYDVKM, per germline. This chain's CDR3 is CASPKAGLAGGRFNYNEQFF. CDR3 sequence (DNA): TGTGCCAGCCCTAAGGCGGGACTAGCGGGGGGGCGGTTCAACTACAATGAGCAGTTCTTC.

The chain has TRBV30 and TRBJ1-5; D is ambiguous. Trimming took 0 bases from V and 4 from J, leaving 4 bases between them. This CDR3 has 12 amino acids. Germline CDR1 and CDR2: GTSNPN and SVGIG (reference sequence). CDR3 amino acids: CAWSVENQPQHF. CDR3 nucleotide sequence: TGTGCCTGGAGTGTCGAAAATCAGCCCCAGCATTTT.

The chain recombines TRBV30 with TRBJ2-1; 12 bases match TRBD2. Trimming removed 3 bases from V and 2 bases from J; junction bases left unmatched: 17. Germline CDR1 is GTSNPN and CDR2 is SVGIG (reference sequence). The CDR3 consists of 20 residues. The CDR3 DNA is TGTGCCTGGAGCCCCAAGGTACTAGCGGGGGGAGGGGAACCCTACAATGAGCAGTTCTTC. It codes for CAWSPKVLAGGGEPYNEQFF. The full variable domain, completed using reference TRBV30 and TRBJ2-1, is SQTIHQWPATLVQPVGSPLSLECTVEGTSNPNLYWYRQAAGRGLQLLFYSVGIGQISSEVPQNLSASRPQDRQFILSSKKLLLSDSGFYLCAWSPKVLAGGGEPYNEQFFGPGTRLTVL.